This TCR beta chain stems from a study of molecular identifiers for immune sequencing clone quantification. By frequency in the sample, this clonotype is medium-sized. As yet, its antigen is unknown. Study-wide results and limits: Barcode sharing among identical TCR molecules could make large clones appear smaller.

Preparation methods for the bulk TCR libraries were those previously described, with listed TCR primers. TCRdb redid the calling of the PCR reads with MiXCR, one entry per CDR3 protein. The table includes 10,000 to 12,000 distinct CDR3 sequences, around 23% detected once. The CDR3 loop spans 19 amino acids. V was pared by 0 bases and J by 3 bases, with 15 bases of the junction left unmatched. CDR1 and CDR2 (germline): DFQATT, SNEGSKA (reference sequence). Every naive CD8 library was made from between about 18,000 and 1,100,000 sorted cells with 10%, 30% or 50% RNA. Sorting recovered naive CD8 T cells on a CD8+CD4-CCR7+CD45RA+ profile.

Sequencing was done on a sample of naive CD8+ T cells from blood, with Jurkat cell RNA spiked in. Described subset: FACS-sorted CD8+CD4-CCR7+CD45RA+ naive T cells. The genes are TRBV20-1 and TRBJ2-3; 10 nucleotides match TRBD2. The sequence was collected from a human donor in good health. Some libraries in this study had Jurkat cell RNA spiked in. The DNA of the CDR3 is TGCAGTGCTAGAGACGGGTATGGGCTAGCGGGAGTTCAGACAGATACGCAGTATTTT. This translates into CSARDGYGLAGVQTDTQYF.